Included here is one TCR beta chain sequence, with context. The antigen is not known. The CDR3 has 16 amino acids. Trimming cost V 5 bases and J 0 bases, with 11 bases left between them. Germline CDR1 is MRHNA and CDR2 is SNTAGT. This record belongs to a study of cytomegalovirus exposure and HLA in healthy donors. PCR was performed using 60 Vbeta and 13 Jbeta primers. Libraries were prepared by immunoSEQ multiplex PCR; TCRdb keeps only in-frame clonotypes and omits some of them. The sample carries around 190,000 clones, approximately 80% recorded once. Overall study findings and caveats: In presence/absence analyses, roughly uniform sequencing depth across donors was assumed. CMV serostatus was the sole immune exposure data available.

This sequence joins TRBV6-4 and TRBJ2-6; a possible D gene is TRBD1 (6 bases). The sample taken for sequencing was PBMCs. The receptor's source is a woman in her thirties in good health and CMV-seropositive. The CDR3 nucleotides are TGTGCCAGCAGTCGGGACACGAGCTCTGGGGCCAACGTCCTGACTTTC. It yields the protein CASSRDTSSGANVLTF.